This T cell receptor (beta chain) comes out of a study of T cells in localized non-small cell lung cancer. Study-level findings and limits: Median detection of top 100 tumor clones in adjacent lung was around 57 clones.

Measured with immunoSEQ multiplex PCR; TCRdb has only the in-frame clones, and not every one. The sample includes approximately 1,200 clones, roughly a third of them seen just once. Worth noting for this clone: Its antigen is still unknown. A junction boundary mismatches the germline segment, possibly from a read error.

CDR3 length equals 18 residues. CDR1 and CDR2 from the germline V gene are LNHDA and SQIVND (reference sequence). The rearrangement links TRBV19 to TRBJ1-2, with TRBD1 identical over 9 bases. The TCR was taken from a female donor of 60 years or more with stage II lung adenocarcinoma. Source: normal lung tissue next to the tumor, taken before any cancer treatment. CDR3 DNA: TGTGCTAGTAGTACACCTGTAACGGGACAGGGTAAGGACTATGGCTACACCTTC. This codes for CASSTPVTGQGKDYGYTF.